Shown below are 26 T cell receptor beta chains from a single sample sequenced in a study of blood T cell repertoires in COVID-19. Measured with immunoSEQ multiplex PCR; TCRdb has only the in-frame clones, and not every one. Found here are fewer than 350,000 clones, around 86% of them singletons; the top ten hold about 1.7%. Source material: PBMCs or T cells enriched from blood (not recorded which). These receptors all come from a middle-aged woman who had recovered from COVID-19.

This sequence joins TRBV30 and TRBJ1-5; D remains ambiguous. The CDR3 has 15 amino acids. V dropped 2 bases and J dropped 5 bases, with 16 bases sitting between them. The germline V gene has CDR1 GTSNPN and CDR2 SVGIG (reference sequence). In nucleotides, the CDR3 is TGTGCCTGGAGTCCCCCTGGAGGGAGTTATCAGCCCCAGCATTTT. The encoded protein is CAWSPPGGSYQPQHF. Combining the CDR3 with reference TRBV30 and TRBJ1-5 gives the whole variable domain SQTIHQWPATLVQPVGSPLSLECTVEGTSNPNLYWYRQAAGRGLQLLFYSVGIGQISSEVPQNLSASRPQDRQFILSSKKLLLSDSGFYLCAWSPPGGSYQPQHFGDGTRLSIL.

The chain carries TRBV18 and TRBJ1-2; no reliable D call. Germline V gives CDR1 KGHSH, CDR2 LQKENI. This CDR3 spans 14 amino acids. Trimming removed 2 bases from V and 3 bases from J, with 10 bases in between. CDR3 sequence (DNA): TGTGCCAGCTCACCATTTACAGATTACTATGGCTACACCTTC. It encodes CASSPFTDYYGYTF.

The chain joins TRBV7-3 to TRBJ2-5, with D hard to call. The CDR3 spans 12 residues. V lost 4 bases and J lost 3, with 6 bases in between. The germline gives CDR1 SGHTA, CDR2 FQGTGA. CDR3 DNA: TGTGCCAGCAGCTCCACAAAAGAGACCCAGTACTTC. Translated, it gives CASSSTKETQYF.

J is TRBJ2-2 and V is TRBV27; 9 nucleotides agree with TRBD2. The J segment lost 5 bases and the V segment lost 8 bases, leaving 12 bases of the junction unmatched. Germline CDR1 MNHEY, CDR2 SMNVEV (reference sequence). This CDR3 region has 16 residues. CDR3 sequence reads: CASARGRVPRTGELFF. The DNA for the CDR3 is TGTGCCAGCGCTCGCGGGAGGGTCCCCAGGACCGGGGAGCTGTTTTTT.

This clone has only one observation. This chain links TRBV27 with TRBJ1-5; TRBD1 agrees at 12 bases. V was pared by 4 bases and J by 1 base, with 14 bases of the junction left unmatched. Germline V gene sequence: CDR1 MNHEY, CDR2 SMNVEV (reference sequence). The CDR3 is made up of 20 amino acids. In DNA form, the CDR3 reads TGTGCCAGCAGTTCGTATAAAACCGGGACAGGGGGCCGGAGCAATCAGCCCCAGCATTTT. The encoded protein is CASSSYKTGTGGRSNQPQHF.

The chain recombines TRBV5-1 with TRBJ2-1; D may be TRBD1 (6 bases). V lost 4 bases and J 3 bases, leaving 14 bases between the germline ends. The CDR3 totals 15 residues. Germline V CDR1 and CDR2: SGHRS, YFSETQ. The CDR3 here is CASSKSDRHYNEQFF. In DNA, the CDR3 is TGCGCCAGCAGCAAGTCCGACAGGCACTACAATGAGCAGTTCTTC. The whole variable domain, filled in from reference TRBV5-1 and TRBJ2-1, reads KAGVTQTPRYLIKTRGQQVTLSCSPISGHRSVSWYQQTPGQGLQFLFEYFSETQRNKGNFPGRFSGRQFSNSRSEMNVSTLELGDSALYLCASSKSDRHYNEQFFGPGTRLTVL.

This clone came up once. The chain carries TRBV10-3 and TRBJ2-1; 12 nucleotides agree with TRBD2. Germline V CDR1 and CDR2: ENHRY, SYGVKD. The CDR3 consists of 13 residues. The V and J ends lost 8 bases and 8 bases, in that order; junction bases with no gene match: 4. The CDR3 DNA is TGTGCCATCCGGCCTAGCGGGAGGGATGAGCAGTTCTTC. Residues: CAIRPSGRDEQFF.

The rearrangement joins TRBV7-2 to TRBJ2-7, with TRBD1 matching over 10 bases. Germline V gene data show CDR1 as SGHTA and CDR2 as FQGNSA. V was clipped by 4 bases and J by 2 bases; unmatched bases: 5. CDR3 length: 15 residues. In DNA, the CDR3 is TGTGCCAGCAGCTCACGGACAGGGGGAACCTACGAGCAGTACTTC. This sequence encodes CASSSRTGGTYEQYF.

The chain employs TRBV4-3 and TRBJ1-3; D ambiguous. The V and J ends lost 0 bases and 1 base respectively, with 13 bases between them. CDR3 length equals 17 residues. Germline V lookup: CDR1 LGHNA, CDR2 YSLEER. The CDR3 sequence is CASSQDGRDLSGNTIYF. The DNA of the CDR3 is TGCGCCAGCAGCCAAGATGGGAGGGATTTGTCTGGAAACACCATATATTTT.

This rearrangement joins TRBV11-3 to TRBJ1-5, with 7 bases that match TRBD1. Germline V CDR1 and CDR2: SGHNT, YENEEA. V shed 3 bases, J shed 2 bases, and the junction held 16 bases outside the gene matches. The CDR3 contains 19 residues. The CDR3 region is CASSLGQGEQWRGNQPQHF. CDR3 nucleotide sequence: TGTGCCAGCAGCTTGGGCCAGGGGGAACAATGGAGGGGCAATCAGCCCCAGCATTTT.

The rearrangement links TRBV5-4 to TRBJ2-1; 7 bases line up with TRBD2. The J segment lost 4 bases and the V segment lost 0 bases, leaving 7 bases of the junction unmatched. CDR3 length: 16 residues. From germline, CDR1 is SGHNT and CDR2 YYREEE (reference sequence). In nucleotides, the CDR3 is TGTGCCAGCAGCTTGGTGGGACTATCCTCATACAATGAGCAGTTCTTC. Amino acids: CASSLVGLSSYNEQFF.

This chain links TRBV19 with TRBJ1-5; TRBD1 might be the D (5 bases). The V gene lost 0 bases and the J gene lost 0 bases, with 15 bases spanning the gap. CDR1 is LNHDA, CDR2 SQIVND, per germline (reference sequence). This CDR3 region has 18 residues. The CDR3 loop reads CASSIDRRGPYSNQPQHF. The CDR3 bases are TGTGCCAGTAGTATAGATCGGAGGGGTCCTTATAGCAATCAGCCCCAGCATTTT.

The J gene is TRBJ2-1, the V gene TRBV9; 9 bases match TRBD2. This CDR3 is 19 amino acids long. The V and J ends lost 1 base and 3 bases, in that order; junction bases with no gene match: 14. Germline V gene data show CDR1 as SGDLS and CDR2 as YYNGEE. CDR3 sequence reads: CASSVWVMSGGLLYNEQFF. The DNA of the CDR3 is TGTGCCAGCAGCGTATGGGTCATGAGCGGGGGGTTACTCTACAATGAGCAGTTCTTC.

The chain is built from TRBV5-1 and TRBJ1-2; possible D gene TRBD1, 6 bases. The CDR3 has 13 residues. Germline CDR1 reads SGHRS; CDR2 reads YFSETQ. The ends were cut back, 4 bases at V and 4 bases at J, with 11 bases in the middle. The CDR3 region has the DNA TGCGCCAGCAGCGAGGGACACCGCTATGGCTACACCTTC. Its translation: CASSEGHRYGYTF.

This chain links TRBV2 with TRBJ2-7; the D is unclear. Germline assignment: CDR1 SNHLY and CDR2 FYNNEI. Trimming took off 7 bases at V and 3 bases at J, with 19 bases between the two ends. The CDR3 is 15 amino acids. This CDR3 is CASIELWNSGYEQYF. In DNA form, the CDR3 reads TGTGCCAGCATCGAACTCTGGAACAGTGGCTACGAGCAGTACTTC.

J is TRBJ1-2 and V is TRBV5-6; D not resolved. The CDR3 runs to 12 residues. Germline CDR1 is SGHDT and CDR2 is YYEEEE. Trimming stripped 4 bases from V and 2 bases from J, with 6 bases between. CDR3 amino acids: CASSRENYGYTF. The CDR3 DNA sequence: TGTGCCAGCAGCCGGGAGAACTATGGCTACACCTTC. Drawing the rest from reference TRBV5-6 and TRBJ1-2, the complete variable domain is DAGVTQSPTHLIKTRGQQVTLRCSPKSGHDTVSWYQQALGQGPQFIFQYYEEEERQRGNFPDRFSGHQFPNYSSELNVNALLLGDSALYLCASSRENYGYTFGSGTRLTVV.

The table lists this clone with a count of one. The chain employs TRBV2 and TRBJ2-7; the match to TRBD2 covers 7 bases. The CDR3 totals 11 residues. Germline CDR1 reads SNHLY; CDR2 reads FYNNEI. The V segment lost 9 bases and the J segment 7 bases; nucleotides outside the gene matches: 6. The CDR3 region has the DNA TGTGCCAGTCGTATTAGCGGGGAGCAGTACTTC. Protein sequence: CASRISGEQYF.

This chain's CDR3 is CATSDWFTGGTEAFF. CDR3 nucleotides: TGTGCCACCAGTGATTGGTTTACAGGGGGAACTGAAGCTTTCTTT. This sequence joins TRBV24-1 and TRBJ1-1; 8 bases fit TRBD1. The germline CDR1 and CDR2 sequences are KGHDR and SFDVKD. This CDR3 spans 15 amino acids. J lost 5 bases, V lost 2 bases, and 6 bases had no gene match.

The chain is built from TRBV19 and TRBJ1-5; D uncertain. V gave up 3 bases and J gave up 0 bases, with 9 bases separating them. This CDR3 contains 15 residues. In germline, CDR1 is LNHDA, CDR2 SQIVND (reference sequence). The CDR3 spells CASSILLNSNQPQHF. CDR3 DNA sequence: TGTGCCAGTAGTATCCTTCTTAATAGCAATCAGCCCCAGCATTTT.

The CDR3 loop reads CASSPLGLETQYF. The CDR3 DNA follows: TGTGCCAGTAGTCCCTTGGGCCTTGAGACCCAGTACTTC. J is TRBJ2-5 and V is TRBV19; D is undetermined. The CDR3 loop spans 13 amino acids. With 5 bases removed from V and 5 bases from J, the gap between germline ends came to 12 bases. Germline loops: CDR1 LNHDA, CDR2 SQIVND (reference sequence). Filled out from reference TRBV19 and TRBJ2-5, the complete variable domain reads DGGITQSPKYLFRKEGQNVTLSCEQNLNHDAMYWYRQDPGQGLRLIYYSQIVNDFQKGDIAEGYSVSREKKESFPLTVTSAQKNPTAFYLCASSPLGLETQYFGPGTRLLVL.

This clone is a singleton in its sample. The CDR3 region is CASISGLAGSNEQFF. The DNA of the CDR3 is TGTGCCAGCATAAGTGGTCTAGCGGGCAGCAATGAGCAGTTCTTC. This chain joins TRBV21-1 and TRBJ2-1; the table's D call TRBD2 went unverified against the DNA. TRBV21-1 is classified as a pseudogene. This CDR3 contains 15 residues.

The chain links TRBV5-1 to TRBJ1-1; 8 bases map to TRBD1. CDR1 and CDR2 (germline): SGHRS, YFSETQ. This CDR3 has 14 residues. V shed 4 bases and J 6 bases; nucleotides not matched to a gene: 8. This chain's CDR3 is CASSTGQGGAEAFF. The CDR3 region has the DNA TGCGCCAGCAGCACAGGACAGGGAGGCGCTGAAGCTTTCTTT.

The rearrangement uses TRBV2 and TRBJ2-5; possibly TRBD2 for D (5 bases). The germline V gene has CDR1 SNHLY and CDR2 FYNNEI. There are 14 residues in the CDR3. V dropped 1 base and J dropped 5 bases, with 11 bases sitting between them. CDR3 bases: TGTGCCAGCAGTGAAGGGCTAGCAAGCGAGACCCAGTACTTC. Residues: CASSEGLASETQYF.

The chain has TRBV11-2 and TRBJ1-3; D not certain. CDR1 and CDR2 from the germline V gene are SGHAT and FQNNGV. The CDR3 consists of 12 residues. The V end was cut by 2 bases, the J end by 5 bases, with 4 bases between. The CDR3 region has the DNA TGTGCCAGCAGCTTAAGCAGAAACACCATATATTTT. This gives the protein CASSLSRNTIYF.

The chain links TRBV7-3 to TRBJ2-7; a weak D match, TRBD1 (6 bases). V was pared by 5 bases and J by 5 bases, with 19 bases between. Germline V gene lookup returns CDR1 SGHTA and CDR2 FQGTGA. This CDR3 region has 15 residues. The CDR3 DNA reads TGTGCCAGCAGCGAACCTGCCCAGGGGATCCACGAGCAGTACTTC. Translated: CASSEPAQGIHEQYF.

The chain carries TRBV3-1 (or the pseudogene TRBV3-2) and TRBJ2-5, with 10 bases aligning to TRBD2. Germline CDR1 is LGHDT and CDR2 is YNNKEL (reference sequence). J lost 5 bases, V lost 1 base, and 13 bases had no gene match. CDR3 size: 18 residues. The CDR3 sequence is CASSQVIQREGFRETQYF. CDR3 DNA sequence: TGTGCCAGCAGCCAAGTAATTCAGCGGGAGGGTTTTAGGGAGACCCAGTACTTC.